This TCR beta chain is from a study of blood T cell repertoires in COVID-19. Study background: Italy, Spain and the United States were the sources of the convalescent and acute COVID-19 samples. PBMCs, B-cell-depleted T cells, or T cells were the source of the cDNA or gDNA that made up the material.

Germline CDR1 SGHRS, CDR2 YFSETQ. V gave up 2 bases and J gave up 7 bases; unmatched junction bases: 4. The CDR3 sequence is 14 residues long. In the authors' methods: Amplification of reference gene primers provided the estimated nucleated cell counts. Data came from immunoSEQ multiplex PCR; TCRdb stores just in-frame clones and leaves some out. The DNA gave D and trimming, while V, J and clone size come from that table. This table has about 76,000 clones, around 88% appearing once. This rearrangement joins TRBV5-1 to TRBJ2-4; 9 bases fit TRBD1. This TCR was sampled from a human donor in a cohort sampled during active COVID-19. The sample taken for sequencing was peripheral blood. The CDR3 coding sequence is TGCGCCAGCAGCTTCGACAGGGGGAATAACATTCAGTACTTC. Its protein is CASSFDRGNNIQYF.